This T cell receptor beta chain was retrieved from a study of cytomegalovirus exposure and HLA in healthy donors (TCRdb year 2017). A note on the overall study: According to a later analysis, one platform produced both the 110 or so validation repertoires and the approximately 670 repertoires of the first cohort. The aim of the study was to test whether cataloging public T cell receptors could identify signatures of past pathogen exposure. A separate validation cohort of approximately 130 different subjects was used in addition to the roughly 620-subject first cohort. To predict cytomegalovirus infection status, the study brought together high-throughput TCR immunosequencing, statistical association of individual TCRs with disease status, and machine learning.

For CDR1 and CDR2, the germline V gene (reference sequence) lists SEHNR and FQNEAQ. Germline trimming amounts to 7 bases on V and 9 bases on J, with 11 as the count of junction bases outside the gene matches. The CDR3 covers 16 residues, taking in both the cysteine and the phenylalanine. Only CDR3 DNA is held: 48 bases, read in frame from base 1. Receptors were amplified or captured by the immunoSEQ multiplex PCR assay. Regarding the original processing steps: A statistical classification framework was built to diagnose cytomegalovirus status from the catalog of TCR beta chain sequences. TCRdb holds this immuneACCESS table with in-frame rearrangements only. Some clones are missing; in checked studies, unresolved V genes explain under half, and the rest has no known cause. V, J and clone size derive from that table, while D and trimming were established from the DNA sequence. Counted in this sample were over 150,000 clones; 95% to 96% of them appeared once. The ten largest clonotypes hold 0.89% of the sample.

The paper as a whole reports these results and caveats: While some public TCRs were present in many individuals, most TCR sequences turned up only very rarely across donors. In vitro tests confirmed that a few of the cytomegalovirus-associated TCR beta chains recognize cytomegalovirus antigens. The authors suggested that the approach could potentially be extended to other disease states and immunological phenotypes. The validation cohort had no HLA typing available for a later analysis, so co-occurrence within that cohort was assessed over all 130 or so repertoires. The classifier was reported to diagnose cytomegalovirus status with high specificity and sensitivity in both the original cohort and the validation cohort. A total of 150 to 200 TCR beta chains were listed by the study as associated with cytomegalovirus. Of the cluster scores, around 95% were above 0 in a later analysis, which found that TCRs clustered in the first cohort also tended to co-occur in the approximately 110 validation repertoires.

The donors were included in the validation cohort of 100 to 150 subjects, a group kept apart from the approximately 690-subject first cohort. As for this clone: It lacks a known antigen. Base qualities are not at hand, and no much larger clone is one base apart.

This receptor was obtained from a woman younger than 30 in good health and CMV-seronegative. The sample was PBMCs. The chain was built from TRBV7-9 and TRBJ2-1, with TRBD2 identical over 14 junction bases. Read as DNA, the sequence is TGTGCCAGCACCCCACCAGGACTAGCGGGGGGAAGTGAGCAGTTCTTC. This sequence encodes CASTPPGLAGGSEQFF. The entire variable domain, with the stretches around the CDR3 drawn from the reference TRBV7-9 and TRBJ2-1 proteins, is DTGVSQNPRHKITKRGQNVTFRCDPISEHNRLYWYRQTLGQGPEFLTYFQNEAQLEKSRLLSDRFSAERPKGSFSTLEIQRTEQGDSAMYLCASTPPGLAGGSEQFFGPGTRLTVL.